The sequence of this T cell receptor beta chain was determined in a study of human thymus T cells. Profiling relied on immunoSEQ multiplex PCR, and the TCRdb table lists in-frame clones only, not all of them. The sample yields more than 50,000 clones, 94% seen once. Corrective surgery for congenital heart defects was being performed on the healthy Finnish infants who were the donors. Genomic DNA was extracted from every available blood leukocyte. Broader study findings: Use of V and J genes seemed skewed within the thymic and blood repertoires.

Germline V CDR1 and CDR2: SEHNR, FQNEAQ (reference sequence). The J segment lost 1 base and the V segment lost 3 bases, leaving 10 bases of the junction unmatched. The CDR3 covers 18 residues. Points on this clone: The antigen is undetermined.

This sequence was found in a boy younger than two with a congenital heart defect but otherwise immunologically healthy. V gene TRBV7-9 combines with J gene TRBJ2-4; 9 bases match TRBD2. Sample: blood. This CDR3 reads CASSFHPLAGLAKNIQYF. Here the CDR3 DNA reads TGTGCCAGCAGCTTCCATCCCCTAGCGGGGTTGGCCAAAAACATTCAGTACTTC.